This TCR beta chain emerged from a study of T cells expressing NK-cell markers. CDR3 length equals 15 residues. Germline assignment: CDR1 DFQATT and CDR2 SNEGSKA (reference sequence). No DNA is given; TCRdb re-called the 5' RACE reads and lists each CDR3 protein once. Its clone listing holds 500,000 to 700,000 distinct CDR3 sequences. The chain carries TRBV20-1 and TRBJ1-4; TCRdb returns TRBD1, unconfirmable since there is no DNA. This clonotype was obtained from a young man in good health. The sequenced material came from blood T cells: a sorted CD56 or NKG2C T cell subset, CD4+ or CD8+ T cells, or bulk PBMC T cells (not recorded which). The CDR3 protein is CSATGRGVNREKLFF.